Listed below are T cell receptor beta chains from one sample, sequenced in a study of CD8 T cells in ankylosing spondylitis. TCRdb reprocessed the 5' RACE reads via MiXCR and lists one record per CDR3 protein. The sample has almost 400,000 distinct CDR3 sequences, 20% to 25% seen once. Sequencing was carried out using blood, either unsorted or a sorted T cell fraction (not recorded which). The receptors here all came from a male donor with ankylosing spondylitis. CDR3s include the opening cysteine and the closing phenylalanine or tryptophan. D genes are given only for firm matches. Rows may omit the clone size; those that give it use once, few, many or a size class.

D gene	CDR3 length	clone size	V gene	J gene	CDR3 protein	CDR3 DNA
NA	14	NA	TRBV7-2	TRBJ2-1	CASSMTRRYNEQFF	TGTGCCAGCAGCATGACTAGGCGCTACAATGAGCAGTTCTTC
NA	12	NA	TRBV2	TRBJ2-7	CASSTGGGVRYF	TGTGCCAGCAGCACAGGGGGGGGAGTACGGTACTTC
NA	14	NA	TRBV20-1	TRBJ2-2	CSAMTGEGTGELFF	TGCAGTGCAATGACAGGGGAGGGCACCGGGGAGCTGTTTTTT
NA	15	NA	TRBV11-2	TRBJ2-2	CASRRSGANTGELFF	TGTGCCAGCCGGAGGAGCGGAGCGAACACCGGGGAGCTGTTTTTT
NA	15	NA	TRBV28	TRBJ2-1	CASSFPRGLYNEQFF	TGTGCCAGCAGTTTCCCCCGGGGTTTATACAATGAGCAGTTCTTC
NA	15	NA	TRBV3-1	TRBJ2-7	CASSQDPTGAYEQYF	TGTGCCAGCAGCCAAGACCCCACGGGAGCCTACGAGCAGTACTTC
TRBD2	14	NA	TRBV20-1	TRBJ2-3	CSALSGSGTDTQYF	TGCAGTGCCCTTAGCGGGAGTGGCACAGATACGCAGTATTTT
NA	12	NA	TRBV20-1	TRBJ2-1	CSADESHNEQFF	TGCAGTGCTGACGAGTCCCACAATGAGCAGTTCTTC
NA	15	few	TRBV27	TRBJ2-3	CASTPWGDQTDTQYF	TGTGCCAGCACCCCCTGGGGAGACCAGACAGATACGCAGTATTTT
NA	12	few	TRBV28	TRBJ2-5	CASSVGVATQYF	TGTGCCAGCAGTGTAGGGGTTGCGACCCAGTACTTC
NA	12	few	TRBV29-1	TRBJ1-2	CSVELFSYGYTF	TGCAGCGTTGAATTGTTTAGCTATGGCTACACCTTC
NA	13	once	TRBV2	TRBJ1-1	CASSWDLNTEAFF	TGTGCCAGCAGCTGGGACCTGAACACTGAAGCTTTCTTT
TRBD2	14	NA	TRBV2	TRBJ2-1	CASRGGRSYNEQFF	TGTGCCAGCCGGGGCGGGAGGAGCTACAATGAGCAGTTCTTC
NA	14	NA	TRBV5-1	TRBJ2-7	CASSLGVFGYEQYF	TGCGCCAGCAGCTTGGGAGTTTTCGGATACGAGCAGTACTTC
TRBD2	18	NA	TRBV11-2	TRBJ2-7	CASSSAASGSSIAYEQYF	TGTGCCAGCAGCTCCGCCGCTAGCGGGAGTTCGATTGCCTACGAGCAGTACTTC
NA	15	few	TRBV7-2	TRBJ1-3	CASSLPQGTGNTIYF	TGTGCCAGCAGCTTGCCCCAAGGGACGGGAAACACCATATATTTT
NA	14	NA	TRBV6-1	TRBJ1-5	CASSLGRNYQPQHF	TGTGCCAGCAGCCTCGGGCGAAACTATCAGCCCCAGCATTTT
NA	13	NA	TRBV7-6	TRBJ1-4	CASGTPSNEKLFF	TGTGCCAGCGGCACACCCTCTAATGAAAAACTGTTTTTT
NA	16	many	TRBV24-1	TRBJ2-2	CATSDYEGANTGELFF	TGTGCCACCAGTGATTATGAGGGGGCGAACACCGGGGAGCTGTTTTTT
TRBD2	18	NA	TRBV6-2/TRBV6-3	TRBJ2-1	CASSYSASGSGAYNEQFF	TGTGCCAGCAGTTACTCGGCCAGCGGGAGTGGGGCCTACAATGAGCAGTTCTTC
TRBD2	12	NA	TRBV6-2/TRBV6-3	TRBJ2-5	CASSPGGETQYF	TGTGCCAGCAGTCCCGGGGGGGAGACCCAGTACTTC
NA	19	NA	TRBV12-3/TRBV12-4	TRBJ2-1	CACSPGGSQRGGPYNEQFF	TGTGCCTGCAGCCCTGGGGGGTCCCAGAGGGGGGGCCCCTACAATGAGCAGTTCTTC
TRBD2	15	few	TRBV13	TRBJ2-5	CASSPFGRTGETQYF	TGTGCCAGCAGCCCATTCGGGAGGACGGGCGAGACCCAGTACTTC
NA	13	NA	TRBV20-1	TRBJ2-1	CSANRAYYNEQFF	TGCAGTGCGAACCGGGCCTACTACAATGAGCAGTTCTTC
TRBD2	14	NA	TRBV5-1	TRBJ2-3	CASSWLAEFDTQYF	TGCGCCAGCAGCTGGCTAGCGGAGTTTGATACGCAGTATTTT
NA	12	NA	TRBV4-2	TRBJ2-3	CASSQPGDTQYF	TGTGCCAGCAGCCAACCCGGAGATACGCAGTATTTT
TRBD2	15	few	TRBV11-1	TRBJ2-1	CASSSSGGRANEQFF	TGTGCCAGCAGCTCCAGTGGCGGGAGGGCCAATGAGCAGTTCTTC
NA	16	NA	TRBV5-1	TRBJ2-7	CASSLGSGGDNYEQYF	TGCGCCAGCAGCTTGGGTTCCGGAGGGGATAACTACGAGCAGTACTTC
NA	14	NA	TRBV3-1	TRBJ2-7	CASSQGRGTGEQYF	TGTGCCAGCAGCCAAGGTCGGGGTACGGGCGAGCAGTACTTC